This T cell receptor beta chain came from a study of post-analysis software for immune sequencing data. Study background: The disease courses spanned relapsing-remitting, secondary progressive and progressive-relapsing forms of multiple sclerosis. Study results and limitations: Comparison of patients with controls showed roughly five TRBV segments more frequent in patients, TRBV5-6, TRBV5-1 and TRBV20-1 among them. Significantly lower normalized Chao1 diversity was seen in multiple sclerosis patients than in controls.

The J segment lost 4 bases and the V segment lost 0 bases, leaving 15 bases of the junction unmatched. CDR1 and CDR2 from the germline V gene are DFQATT and SNEGSKA (reference sequence). The CDR3 is made up of 20 amino acids. A word on this clonotype: Its antigen is unidentified.

Included in the TCR beta cDNA libraries were unique molecular identifiers. Using its own MiXCR run on the PCR reads, TCRdb lists one record per CDR3 protein. The sample shows some 800,000 distinct CDR3 sequences, around 45% of them seen only once. This TCR came from a girl under 18 with multiple sclerosis. Sequencing used blood. The rearrangement uses TRBV20-1 and TRBJ2-6; 10 bases map to TRBD1. As DNA, the CDR3 is TGCAGTGCTAGAGATACACGCTCTTCGACAGGGGGCATAGGGGCCAACGTCCTGACTTTC. Protein sequence: CSARDTRSSTGGIGANVLTF.